The 27 T cell receptor beta chains below were found in one sample sequenced in a study of blood T cell repertoires in COVID-19. Some clones are missing from TCRdb's copy, which holds only in-frame ones; the method was immunoSEQ multiplex PCR. Of some 110,000 clones listed, 85% were seen once; the top ten hold roughly 4.5%. Sample: peripheral blood. These receptors were collected from a man in his fifties or sixties with acute or convalescent COVID-19.

The CDR3 is CASSPTGGHGPQHF. CDR3 sequence (DNA): TGCGCCAGCAGCCCAACAGGGGGCCACGGGCCCCAGCATTTT. The chain has TRBV5-1 and TRBJ1-5, with 9 bases that match TRBD1. Losses at the gene ends were 4 bases for V and 9 bases for J; bases not matched to a gene: 8. This CDR3 is built from 14 residues. Germline V CDR1 and CDR2: SGHRS, YFSETQ.

V usage is TRBV7-8 and J usage is TRBJ1-2, with 10 bases lining up with TRBD1. Trimming cost V 3 bases and J 6 bases; bases outside gene matches: 1. CDR1 SGHVS and CDR2 FQNEAQ come from the germline V gene. The CDR3 length is 13 residues. CDR3 sequence: CASSLTGGNGYTF. CDR3 nucleotide sequence: TGTGCCAGCAGCTTGACAGGGGGCAATGGCTACACCTTC.

This sequence joins TRBV18 and TRBJ2-2; 9 nucleotides match TRBD1. V lost 6 bases and J lost 2; bases outside the gene matches: 13. Germline V gene data show CDR1 as KGHSH and CDR2 as LQKENI. CDR3 length: 18 amino acids. The DNA of the CDR3 is TGTGCCAGCTCCCCAATAGCCATACAGGGGGCAAACACCGGGGAGCTGTTTTTT. Residues: CASSPIAIQGANTGELFF.

The table lists this clone with a few counts. This chain links TRBV7-8 with TRBJ2-3; 11 nucleotides line up with TRBD2. J was trimmed by 2 bases and V by 2 bases; bases with no gene match: 3. The CDR3 contains 16 residues. Germline-derived CDR1 and CDR2 are SGHVS and FQNEAQ. In DNA form, the CDR3 reads TGTGCCAGCAGCTTATTAGCGGGAGGGTACACAGATACGCAGTATTTT. Its translation: CASSLLAGGYTDTQYF.

This chain connects TRBV13 to TRBJ1-1; the D is unclear. This CDR3 spans 12 amino acids. The V end was cut by 5 bases, the J end by 3 bases, with 7 bases between. The germline V gene encodes CDR1 PRHDT and CDR2 FYEKMQ (reference sequence). The CDR3 DNA sequence: TGTGCCAGCAGCCCCGGGGACACTGAAGCTTTCTTT. This encodes CASSPGDTEAFF.

This chain uses TRBV27 with TRBJ2-3, with 11 bases lining up with TRBD2. CDR1 is MNHEY and CDR2 is SMNVEV in the germline V gene (reference sequence). There are 14 residues in the CDR3. After removal of 7 bases from V and 0 bases from J, the junction contained 0 bases not matched to a gene. The CDR3 is CASTSGRSTDTQYF. As DNA, the CDR3 is TGTGCCAGCACTAGCGGGAGGAGCACAGATACGCAGTATTTT.

The V call is TRBV5-6, the J call TRBJ2-2; D may be TRBD2 (5 bases). The germline CDR1 and CDR2 sequences are SGHDT and YYEEEE. The CDR3 length is 15 residues. V shed 4 bases and J shed 5 bases, with 15 bases lying between them. The CDR3 nucleotides read TGTGCCAGCAGCAGTCGGGGATTCGGGACCGGGGAGCTGTTTTTT. Protein sequence: CASSSRGFGTGELFF.

V gene TRBV4-1 combines with J gene TRBJ2-2, with TRBD2 identical over 9 bases. The ends lost 0 bases at V and 5 bases at J; junction bases unmatched: 4. The CDR3 is 16 amino acids. Germline-derived CDR1 and CDR2 are MGHRA and YSYEKL. The DNA of the CDR3 is TGCGCCAGCAGCCAAGAATCTAGCGGGGAGACCGGGGAGCTGTTTTTT. As protein: CASSQESSGETGELFF.

This clone was detected many times. The genes are TRBV2 and TRBJ1-6, with TRBD1 identical over 10 bases. The V gene end was trimmed by 6 bases and the J gene end by 7 bases; junction bases not matched to a gene: 9. The CDR3 covers 16 residues. In germline, CDR1 is SNHLY, CDR2 FYNNEI. The CDR3 region has the DNA TGTGCCAGCAGGGGGACAGGGGTTATTAGAAATTCACCCCTCCACTTT. Translating it yields CASRGTGVIRNSPLHF.

The chain joins TRBV3-1 (or the pseudogene TRBV3-2) to TRBJ2-1; TRBD2 aligns across 11 bases. The junction had 3 bases not matched to a gene; V was cut back by 3 bases and J by 2 bases. Germline CDR1 is LGHDT and CDR2 is YNNKEL (reference sequence). This CDR3 is built from 16 residues. CDR3 sequence: CASSHGTSGAYNEQFF. The CDR3 DNA is TGTGCCAGCAGCCACGGGACTAGCGGAGCCTACAATGAGCAGTTCTTC.

V is TRBV11-2 and J is TRBJ1-4, with D unclear. V was trimmed by 5 bases and J by 0 bases, leaving 4 bases between them. The germline gives CDR1 SGHAT, CDR2 FQNNGV. CDR3 length: 13 residues. The CDR3 DNA sequence: TGTGCCAGCAGCACAGCAACTAATGAAAAACTGTTTTTT. This gives the protein CASSTATNEKLFF.

The rearrangement joins TRBV27 to TRBJ1-5; 8 positions agree with TRBD1. This CDR3 region has 15 residues. Germline V gene data show CDR1 as MNHEY and CDR2 as SMNVEV (reference sequence). V gave up 6 bases and J gave up 5 bases; unmatched junction bases: 9. As DNA, the CDR3 is TGTGCCAGCAGGCCCCCGGGACAGGAGGATCAGCCCCAGCATTTT. The encoded protein is CASRPPGQEDQPQHF.

With regard to this clone: Other nucleotide sequences in the sample specify the same CDR3. The rearrangement joins TRBV18 to TRBJ1-3; 7 positions match TRBD1. Germline V gene lookup returns CDR1 KGHSH and CDR2 LQKENI. The CDR3 covers 14 residues. The ends lost 4 bases at V and 2 bases at J; junction bases unmatched: 2. CDR3 DNA: TGTGCCAGCTCACGCGACAGGGCTGGAAACACCATATATTTT. It encodes CASSRDRAGNTIYF.

The chain has TRBV5-4 and TRBJ1-6, with no clear D. V lost 1 base and J lost 9, with 5 bases in between. The CDR3 has 12 amino acids. Per germline, CDR1 SGHNT and CDR2 YYREEE (reference sequence). CDR3 nucleotides: TGTGCCAGCAGCTTGTTGCGTTCACCCCTCCACTTT. Its protein product is CASSLLRSPLHF.

CDR3 sequence: CASSFVFSGLGNEQFF. In DNA form, the CDR3 reads TGCGCCAGCAGCTTTGTATTCAGCGGGTTGGGCAATGAGCAGTTCTTC. The chain has TRBV5-1 and TRBJ2-1; D possibly corresponds to TRBD2 (6 bases). This CDR3 spans 16 amino acids. Germline CDR1 and CDR2: SGHRS and YFSETQ. V was shortened by 2 bases and J by 6 bases, with 18 bases between the two germline ends.

The chain employs TRBV27 and TRBJ2-5, with 7 bases lining up with TRBD2. From germline, CDR1 is MNHEY and CDR2 SMNVEV (reference sequence). The CDR3 covers 13 residues. Unmatched junction bases numbered 3, after V lost 6 bases and J lost 2 bases. The CDR3 here is CASRGLRQETQYF. In nucleotides, the CDR3 is TGTGCCAGCAGGGGACTAAGGCAAGAGACCCAGTACTTC.

V usage is TRBV6-5 and J usage is TRBJ2-1; a possible D gene is TRBD2 (7 bases). CDR3 length: 14 amino acids. The germline V gene has CDR1 MNHEY and CDR2 SVGAGI. The V end was cut by 8 bases, the J end by 7 bases, with 18 bases between. The CDR3 protein is CASGRGGQGNEQFF. In nucleotides, the CDR3 is TGTGCCAGCGGCAGGGGAGGGCAGGGGAATGAGCAGTTCTTC.

The chain employs TRBV5-4 and TRBJ2-6; possible D gene TRBD1, 6 bases. Trimming removed 4 bases at V and 0 bases at J, with 17 bases between. The germline CDR1 and CDR2 sequences are SGHNT and YYREEE (reference sequence). This CDR3 spans 18 amino acids. DNA of the CDR3: TGTGCCAGCAGCAGCCCGCCGGGACACCACTCTGGGGCCAACGTCCTGACTTTC. Its translation is CASSSPPGHHSGANVLTF.

The chain joins TRBV10-1 to TRBJ2-7, with 9 bases that match TRBD1. The CDR3 loop spans 13 amino acids. V trimming: 4 bases; J trimming: 3 bases; junction bases outside the gene matches: 1. Germline V CDR1 and CDR2: WNHNN, SYGVQD (reference sequence). CDR3 nucleotide sequence: TGCGCCAGCAGTGTGGGACAGGGCTACGAGCAGTACTTC. Translated, it gives CASSVGQGYEQYF.

The chain is built from TRBV11-2 and TRBJ1-3; D unresolved. Trimming left V 8 bases short and J 4 bases short, with 3 bases between. The CDR3 runs 10 residues. Germline V gene lookup returns CDR1 SGHAT and CDR2 FQNNGV. The CDR3 reads CASAGNTIYF. In DNA form, the CDR3 reads TGTGCCAGCGCGGGAAACACCATATATTTT.

The J gene is TRBJ2-1, the V gene TRBV6-5, with TRBD1 identical over 9 bases. Trimming removed 6 bases from V and 8 bases from J; junction bases left unmatched: 5. The CDR3 sequence is 13 residues long. Germline CDR1 MNHEY, CDR2 SVGAGI. As DNA, the CDR3 is TGTGCCAGCAGAGGGACAGGGCGGGATGAGCAGTTCTTC. This gives the protein CASRGTGRDEQFF.

V and J are TRBV28 and TRBJ1-1; TRBD1 might be the D (6 bases). This CDR3 has 11 amino acids. The germline CDR1 and CDR2 sequences are MDHEN and SYDVKM. The V end lost 0 bases, the J end lost 11 bases, and 7 bases lay between the germline ends. The CDR3 DNA reads TGTGCCAGCAGTTTATGGGGGGCCGCTTTCTTT. This codes for CASSLWGAAFF.

The J gene is TRBJ1-1, the V gene TRBV11-3; perhaps TRBD1 as D (5 bases). Between the trimmed V and J ends, which lost 3 bases and 4 bases, there was a span of 12 bases. Germline CDR1 reads SGHNT; CDR2 reads YENEEA. The CDR3 totals 14 residues. The DNA of the CDR3 is TGTGCCAGCAGCTTTCAGGGTTTTAGCACTGAAGCTTTCTTT. It is translated as CASSFQGFSTEAFF.

The chain uses TRBV10-3 and TRBJ1-2, with a possible D match to TRBD1 (6 bases). V was trimmed by 0 bases and J by 8 bases, leaving 13 bases between them. The CDR3 is 14 amino acids. The germline V gene encodes CDR1 ENHRY and CDR2 SYGVKD. The CDR3 loop is CAISESTEGDGYTF. CDR3 nucleotide sequence: TGTGCCATCAGTGAGTCTACTGAGGGGGACGGCTACACCTTC.

The genes are TRBV6-5 and TRBJ2-2; 8 bases line up with TRBD2. Germline V gene sequence: CDR1 MNHEY, CDR2 SVGAGI. The J segment lost 0 bases and the V segment lost 6 bases, leaving 3 bases of the junction unmatched. The CDR3 is made up of 15 amino acids. Here the CDR3 DNA reads TGTGCCAGCAGCGTCGGGGGGGCGAACACCGGGGAGCTGTTTTTT. It is translated as CASSVGGANTGELFF.

The chain uses TRBV7-9 and TRBJ2-1, with D possibly matching TRBD2 (6 bases). This CDR3 has 16 amino acids. Germline V gene data show CDR1 as SEHNR and CDR2 as FQNEAQ (reference sequence). The germline V and J ends were trimmed by 5 bases and 8 bases, with 22 bases remaining between them. CDR3 loop: CASSPAVVGGMDEQFF. The CDR3 coding sequence is TGTGCCAGCAGCCCCGCAGTGGTGGGCGGGATGGATGAGCAGTTCTTC.

This chain connects TRBV9 to TRBJ2-2, with D perhaps TRBD2 (5 bases). This CDR3 has 15 amino acids. Trimming cost V 2 bases and J 3 bases, with 11 bases left between them. Germline CDR1 SGDLS, CDR2 YYNGEE. The CDR3 is CASSVAGVHTGELFF. Here the CDR3 DNA reads TGTGCCAGCAGCGTGGCCGGGGTCCACACCGGGGAGCTGTTTTTT.